These 12 T cell receptor beta chains came from one sample sequenced in a study of blood T cells in healthy people across ages (dated by TCRdb to 2015 to 2017). Receptor amplification or capture employed 5' RACE. These reads were obtained on an Illumina HiSeq 2500. A second roughly 7 to 11 cycle PCR used a sample-barcoded 5' primer and a J-beta primer mix. TCRdb reran the public reads through fastp at Q25 and MiXCR, keeping productive beta chains. Records with the same CDR3 protein are collapsed into one entry carrying the most frequent genes and DNA. This sample lists 700,000 to 850,000 distinct CDR3 sequences; roughly 34% were detected once. In total, the top ten clones hold roughly 13% of the sample. Material for sequencing was blood. The receptors here all came from a man younger than 30 in good health.

In this sample, this clonotype turned up once. The genes are TRBV6-2 or TRBV6-3 and TRBJ2-3; D gene unclear. The germline CDR1 and CDR2 sequences are MNHEY and SVGEGT. Trimming cost V 4 bases and J 4 bases, with 12 bases left between them. The CDR3 totals 14 residues. CDR3 in amino acids: CASSSAEHSDTQYF. CDR3 in DNA: TGTGCCAGCAGTTCCGCAGAGCACTCAGATACGCAGTATTTT.

This clonotype was detected only a few times. The chain recombines TRBV6-2 or TRBV6-3 with TRBJ2-1; no clear D. Trimming stripped 7 bases from V and 6 bases from J, with 10 bases between. This CDR3 has 12 amino acids. Germline CDR1 and CDR2: MNHEY and SVGEGT. The CDR3 reads CASTKGRNEQFF. The CDR3 DNA follows: TGTGCCAGCACTAAGGGTCGCAATGAGCAGTTCTTC.

This clonotype was picked up a small number of times. CDR3 in DNA: TGCAGTGCTAGAGATGGTCTGGGCTACACCTTC. Translating it yields CSARDGLGYTF. V and J are TRBV20-1 and TRBJ1-2, with unresolved D. The CDR3 is 11 residues long. Germline V gives CDR1 DFQATT, CDR2 SNEGSKA (reference sequence). Trimming pared 0 bases from V and 8 bases from J, leaving 7 bases between.

The chain is built from TRBV4-3 and TRBJ2-7; tentative D call: TRBD2 (5 bases). The CDR3 extends over 15 amino acids. V was clipped by 0 bases and J by 0 bases, with 9 bases between them. Germline V CDR1 and CDR2: LGHNA, YSLEER. In DNA form, the CDR3 reads TGCGCCAGCAGCCAAGATATGGGAGTCTCCTACGAGCAGTACTTC. Translated, it gives CASSQDMGVSYEQYF.

This clonotype occurred many times. CDR3 nucleotides: TGTGCCAGCAGTTTAAATGTCGCACCAGATACGCAGTATTTT. Amino acids: CASSLNVAPDTQYF. The chain joins TRBV12-3 or TRBV12-4 to TRBJ2-3; D gene uncertain. V shed 2 bases and J shed 4 bases, with 10 bases lying between them. There are 14 residues in the CDR3.

This clonotype was recorded at least ten times. The chain links TRBV20-1 to TRBJ2-5; 8 bases align to TRBD2. With 5 bases clipped from V and 2 bases from J, the junction kept 7 bases outside the gene matches. Germline V lookup: CDR1 DFQATT, CDR2 SNEGSKA (reference sequence). The CDR3 loop spans 14 amino acids. The CDR3 here is CSASLAGPQETQYF. CDR3 bases: TGCAGTGCTTCCTTAGCGGGGCCTCAAGAGACCCAGTACTTC.

This clonotype turned up a few times. The chain combines TRBV9 with TRBJ2-1; 9 bases line up with TRBD2. The CDR3 spans 17 residues. CDR1 SGDLS and CDR2 YYNGEE come from the germline V gene. The V and J ends lost 4 bases and 0 bases, in that order; junction bases with no gene match: 8. The CDR3 loop reads CASSPRTSESSYNEQFF. CDR3 DNA: TGTGCCAGCAGCCCCAGGACTAGCGAAAGCTCCTACAATGAGCAGTTCTTC.

This chain uses TRBV5-6 with TRBJ2-3, with 12 bases matching TRBD1. The V segment lost 4 bases and the J segment 8 bases; nucleotides outside the gene matches: 5. Germline V gene sequence: CDR1 SGHDT, CDR2 YYEEEE. CDR3 size: 14 residues. CDR3 region: CASSRDRGLGTQYF. The DNA for the CDR3 is TGTGCCAGCAGCCGGGACAGGGGGCTGGGTACGCAGTATTTT.

The table lists this clonotype with many counts. This chain uses TRBV7-3 with TRBJ2-5; D is unclear. Trimming removed 4 bases at V and 5 bases at J, with 11 bases between. There are 13 residues in the CDR3. Germline CDR1 reads SGHTA; CDR2 reads FQGTGA. The CDR3 reads CASSSGPKETQYF. CDR3 bases: TGTGCCAGCAGCTCCGGACCCAAGGAGACCCAGTACTTC.

This clonotype has more than one count but fewer than ten. V and J are TRBV20-1 and TRBJ2-3, with 8 bases identical to TRBD1. V gave up 6 bases and J gave up 6 bases; unmatched junction bases: 14. CDR1 and CDR2 (germline): DFQATT, SNEGSKA (reference sequence). The CDR3 spans 15 residues. CDR3 in amino acids: CSAQDGQGDYDTQYF. CDR3 nucleotide sequence: TGCAGTGCCCAAGACGGACAGGGTGATTATGATACGCAGTATTTT.

This clonotype was seen a few times. This chain uses TRBV5-1 with TRBJ2-7; D remains unclear. The germline V gene has CDR1 SGHRS and CDR2 YFSETQ. V was trimmed by 3 bases and J by 1 base, leaving 11 bases between them. This CDR3 region has 14 residues. CDR3 bases: TGCGCCAGCAGCTCCGACCCAACTTCCTACGAGCAGTACTTC. This encodes CASSSDPTSYEQYF.

As for this clonotype: A much bigger clone sits one base away, suggesting this may be a read error. The chain couples TRBV12-3 or TRBV12-4 to TRBJ2-3; D gene ambiguous. The ends were cut back, 1 base at V and 5 bases at J, with 16 bases in the middle. CDR3 size: 16 residues. Here the CDR3 DNA reads TGTGCCAGCAGTTTAGGCATGGGCATGTATGTAGATACGCAGTATTTT. It translates to CASSLGMGMYVDTQYF.